The clone carrying this TCR beta chain was seen only a few times. Its antigen remains unidentified. This sample was taken from a study of identical twins. Points from the study as a whole: For out-of-frame beta sequences, excess twin sharing was weaker. Modeled out-of-frame TCR alpha sharing in monozygotic twins fell below observed levels. Clonotypes of the beta chain that were abundant in cord blood carried fewer insertions (memory repertoires showed none).

Template switching introduced a universal primer site, and the cDNA bore unique molecular identifiers. One entry per CDR3 protein, called by TCRdb with MiXCR from the 5' RACE reads. The sample holds hundreds of thousands of distinct CDR3 sequences, more than 6.5% seen once. Germline CDR1 and CDR2: SGHVS and FNYEAQ. Trimming took 2 bases from V and 7 from J; bases not matched to a gene: 14. The CDR3 runs to 18 residues. These data also formed part of another study, on yellow fever vaccine responses in identical twins.

The source is a woman younger than 35 in good health. Sequenced: memory (CD45RO+) T cells sorted from blood. The chain recombines TRBV7-6 with TRBJ2-2; 9 bases line up with TRBD1. CDR3 bases: TGTGCCAGCAGCTTAAGGGGTTTGGACAGGGGCGCATTCGGGGAGCTGTTTTTT. Translating gives CASSLRGLDRGAFGELFF.